The clone carrying this T cell receptor (beta chain) was observed at least ten times. These data come from a study of T-cell reconstitution after alpha-beta-depleted transplantation in children. CDR1 and CDR2 from the germline V gene are ENHRY and SYGVKD. J was trimmed by 9 bases and V by 0 bases; bases with no gene match: 3. The CDR3 is 14 residues long. For TCRbeta, the library was prepared with unique molecular identifiers. TCRdb reprocessed the PCR reads via MiXCR and lists one record per CDR3 protein. Among some 490,000 distinct CDR3 sequences, around 12% were seen once, and the ten largest hold 5% to 6%.

The sequenced sample was PBMCs from the stem cell graft donor, obtained from the stem cell graft. This clonotype originated in a human donor who donated a stem cell graft to a child with combined immunodeficiency. This chain joins TRBV10-3 and TRBJ2-1; 9 bases match TRBD2. CDR3 in amino acids: CAISESTSGSEQFF. CDR3 coding DNA: TGTGCCATCAGTGAGTCGACTAGCGGCAGTGAGCAGTTCTTC.